One sample yielded the 10 T cell receptor beta chains listed below, sequenced in a study of cytomegalovirus exposure and HLA in healthy donors. 60 Vbeta and 13 Jbeta primers were used in PCR. Assay: immunoSEQ multiplex PCR; the TCRdb copy retains only in-frame clones and omits some. Found here are around 100,000 clones, 75% of them singletons; the top ten hold 8.5% to 12%. The sample taken for sequencing was PBMCs. The receptor set was obtained from a man in his fifties or sixties in good health and CMV-seronegative.

This chain uses TRBV13 with TRBJ2-7; 7 nucleotides align to TRBD2. The germline V gene encodes CDR1 PRHDT and CDR2 FYEKMQ (reference sequence). J was trimmed by 2 bases and V by 5 bases; bases with no gene match: 9. This CDR3 is built from 15 residues. The CDR3 loop is CASSNSMAGAYEQYF. For the CDR3, the DNA is TGTGCCAGCAGCAACTCGATGGCGGGGGCCTACGAGCAGTACTTC.

V gene TRBV19 combines with J gene TRBJ2-2, with D possibly being TRBD1 (6 bases). V dropped 10 bases and J dropped 0 bases, with 12 bases sitting between them. The germline gives CDR1 LNHDA, CDR2 SQIVND (reference sequence). The CDR3 totals 14 residues. The CDR3 sequence: CATNRDTNTGELFF. CDR3 DNA: TGTGCCACCAACCGGGACACGAACACCGGGGAGCTGTTTTTT.

The chain carries TRBV7-3 and TRBJ2-3; TRBD2 agrees at 11 bases. In germline, CDR1 is SGHTA, CDR2 FQGTGA. The CDR3 runs 15 residues. The trim removed 5 bases at V and 2 bases at J, leaving 3 bases unmatched. The CDR3 reads CASSLLAGDTDTQYF. The CDR3 bases are TGTGCCAGCAGCCTACTAGCGGGGGACACAGATACGCAGTATTTT.

The CDR3 DNA reads as TGTGCCAGCGTCTTTGGAGGAGGCTATGGCTACACCTTC. It codes for CASVFGGGYGYTF. The chain links TRBV7-9 to TRBJ1-2; D gene unclear. This CDR3 has 13 residues. Trimming stripped 8 bases from V and 4 bases from J, with 14 bases between. The germline V gene encodes CDR1 SEHNR and CDR2 FQNEAQ (reference sequence).

This clone appeared once. The chain joins TRBV28 to TRBJ1-6, with 9 bases identical to TRBD1. This CDR3 region has 17 residues. Per the germline V gene, CDR1 is MDHEN and CDR2 is SYDVKM. Trimming removed 7 bases from V and 1 base from J; junction bases left unmatched: 8. In DNA, the CDR3 is TGTGCCAGCAAAACCCCCGGGACAGGGTCCTATAATTCACCCCTCCACTTT. The encoded protein is CASKTPGTGSYNSPLHF.

This clone was detected only a few times. CDR3 loop: CAGQRDSPSPLHF. Here the CDR3 DNA reads TGTGCCGGACAACGGGACAGCCCCTCACCCCTCCACTTT. This chain joins TRBV28 and TRBJ1-6, with 7 positions matching TRBD1. V was pared by 11 bases and J by 10 bases, with 11 bases of the junction left unmatched. The CDR3 runs 13 residues. Germline V CDR1 and CDR2: MDHEN, SYDVKM. Drawing the rest from reference TRBV28 and TRBJ1-6, the complete variable domain is DVKVTQSSRYLVKRTGEKVFLECVQDMDHENMFWYRQDPGLGLRLIYFSYDVKMKEKGDIPEGYSVSREKKERFSLILESASTNQTSMYLCAGQRDSPSPLHFGNGTRLTVT.

The rearrangement uses TRBV5-6 and TRBJ1-1; D unclear. Germline lookup yields CDR1 SGHDT and CDR2 YYEEEE. The CDR3 is made up of 14 amino acids. The V end lost 4 bases, the J end lost 11 bases, and 21 bases lay between the germline ends. CDR3 loop: CASSPITDLRRAFF. CDR3 sequence (DNA): TGTGCCAGCAGCCCCATTACAGACCTCAGGAGGGCTTTCTTT.

This clone was seen once. This chain uses TRBV5-1 with TRBJ2-5, with D uncertain. Trimming removed 3 bases from V and 5 bases from J, with 14 bases in between. The CDR3 spans 14 residues. Germline V gene lookup returns CDR1 SGHRS and CDR2 YFSETQ. The CDR3 DNA follows: TGCGCCAGCAGCTCTCAGGTTTCCAGCGAGACCCAGTACTTC. Its translation is CASSSQVSSETQYF.

The V gene is TRBV7-2, the J gene TRBJ2-5; 9 bases line up with TRBD1. The CDR3 is 16 amino acids. The germline CDR1 and CDR2 sequences are SGHTA and FQGNSA. J was trimmed by 11 bases and V by 4 bases; bases with no gene match: 17. CDR3 DNA sequence: TGTGCCAGCAGCTCAACCCAGGGACAGGGCAAAATACGGCAGTACTTC. Protein sequence: CASSSTQGQGKIRQYF.

This clone came up once. The chain employs TRBV27 and TRBJ1-2; 7 nucleotides line up with TRBD1. Germline V gives CDR1 MNHEY, CDR2 SMNVEV (reference sequence). The CDR3 has 14 amino acids. Unmatched junction bases numbered 9, after V lost 6 bases and J lost 5 bases. CDR3 DNA sequence: TGTGCCAGCAGCCCCACAGGGGCCTGGTATGGCTACACCTTC. Its protein product is CASSPTGAWYGYTF.